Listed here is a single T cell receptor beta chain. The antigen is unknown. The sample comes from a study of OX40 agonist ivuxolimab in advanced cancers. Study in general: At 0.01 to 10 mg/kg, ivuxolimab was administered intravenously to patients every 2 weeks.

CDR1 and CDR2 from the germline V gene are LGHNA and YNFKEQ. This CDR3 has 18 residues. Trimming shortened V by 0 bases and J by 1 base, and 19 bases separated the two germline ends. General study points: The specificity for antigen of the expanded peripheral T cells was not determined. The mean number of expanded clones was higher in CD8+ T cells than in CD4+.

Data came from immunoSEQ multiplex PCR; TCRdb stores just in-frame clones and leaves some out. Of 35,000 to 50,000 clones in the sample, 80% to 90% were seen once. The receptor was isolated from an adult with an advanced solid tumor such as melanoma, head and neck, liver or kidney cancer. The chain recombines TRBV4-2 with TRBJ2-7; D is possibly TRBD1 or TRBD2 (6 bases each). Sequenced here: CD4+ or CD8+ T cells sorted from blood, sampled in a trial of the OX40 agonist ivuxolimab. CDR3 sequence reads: CASSQDIGGRQISYEQYF. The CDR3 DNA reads TGTGCCAGCAGCCAAGACATTGGGGGGCGCCAGATTTCCTACGAGCAGTACTTC.